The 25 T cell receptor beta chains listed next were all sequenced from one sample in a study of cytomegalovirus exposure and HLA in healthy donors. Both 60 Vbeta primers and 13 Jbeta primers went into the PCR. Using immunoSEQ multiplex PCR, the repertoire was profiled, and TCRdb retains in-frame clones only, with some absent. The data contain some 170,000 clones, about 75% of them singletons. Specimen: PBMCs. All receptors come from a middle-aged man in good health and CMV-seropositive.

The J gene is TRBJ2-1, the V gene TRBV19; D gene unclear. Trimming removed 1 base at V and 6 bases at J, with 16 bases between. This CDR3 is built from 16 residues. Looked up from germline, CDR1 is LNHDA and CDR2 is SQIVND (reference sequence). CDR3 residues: CASSIGGLLAGNEQFF. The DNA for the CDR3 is TGTGCCAGTAGTATAGGTGGCCTCCTCGCAGGCAATGAGCAGTTCTTC.

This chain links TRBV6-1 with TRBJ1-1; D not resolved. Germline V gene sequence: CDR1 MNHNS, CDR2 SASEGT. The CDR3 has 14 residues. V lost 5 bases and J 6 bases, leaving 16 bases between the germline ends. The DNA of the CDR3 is TGTGCCAGCAGTAGGTTAGGGAGTATCGCTGAAGCTTTCTTT. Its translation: CASSRLGSIAEAFF.

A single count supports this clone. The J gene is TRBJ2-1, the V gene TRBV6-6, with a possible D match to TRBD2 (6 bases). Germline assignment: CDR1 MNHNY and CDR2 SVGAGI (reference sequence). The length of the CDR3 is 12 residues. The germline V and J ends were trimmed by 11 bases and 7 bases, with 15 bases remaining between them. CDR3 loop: CASTSFRNEQFF. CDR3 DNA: TGTGCCTCCACTAGCTTCAGGAATGAGCAGTTCTTC.

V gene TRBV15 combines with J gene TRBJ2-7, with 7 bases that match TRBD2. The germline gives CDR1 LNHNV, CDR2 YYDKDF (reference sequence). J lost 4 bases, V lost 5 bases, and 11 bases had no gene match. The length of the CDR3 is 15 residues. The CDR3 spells CATSSSGTTRYEQYF. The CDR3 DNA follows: TGTGCCACCAGCTCCTCCGGGACTACCCGTTACGAGCAGTACTTC.

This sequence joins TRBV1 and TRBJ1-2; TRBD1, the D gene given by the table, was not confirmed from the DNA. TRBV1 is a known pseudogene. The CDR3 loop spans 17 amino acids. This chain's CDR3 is CTSSQGSDRDSNYGYTF. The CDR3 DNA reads TGCACCAGCAGCCAAGGGAGCGACAGAGACTCTAACTATGGCTACACCTTC.

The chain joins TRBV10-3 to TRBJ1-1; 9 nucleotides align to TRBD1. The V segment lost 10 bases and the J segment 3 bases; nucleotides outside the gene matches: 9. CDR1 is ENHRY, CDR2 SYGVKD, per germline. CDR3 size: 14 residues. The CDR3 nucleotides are TGTGCCACGGGACAGGGAAGTGGGCACACTGAAGCTTTCTTT. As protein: CATGQGSGHTEAFF.

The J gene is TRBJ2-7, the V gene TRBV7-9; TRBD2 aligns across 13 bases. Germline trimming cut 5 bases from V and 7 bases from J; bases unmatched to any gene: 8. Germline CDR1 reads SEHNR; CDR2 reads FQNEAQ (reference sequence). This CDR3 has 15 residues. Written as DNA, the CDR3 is TGTGCCAGCAGCACCGGACTAGCGGGAGTCGGAGAGCAGTACTTC. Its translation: CASSTGLAGVGEQYF.

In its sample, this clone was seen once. The CDR3 region is CASSRGTGGSGGVETQYF. Written as DNA, the CDR3 is TGTGCCAGCAGCCGCGGGACAGGGGGAAGTGGGGGTGTAGAGACCCAGTACTTC. The chain joins TRBV5-6 to TRBJ2-5; 11 bases fit TRBD1. Germline CDR1 reads SGHDT; CDR2 reads YYEEEE. The CDR3 runs 18 residues. The J segment lost 4 bases and the V segment lost 4 bases, leaving 15 bases of the junction unmatched.

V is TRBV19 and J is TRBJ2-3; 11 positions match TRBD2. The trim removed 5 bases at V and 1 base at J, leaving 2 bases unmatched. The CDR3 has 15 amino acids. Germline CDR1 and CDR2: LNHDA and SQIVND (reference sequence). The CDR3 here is CASSLLAGGTDTQYF. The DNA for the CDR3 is TGTGCCAGTAGTTTACTAGCGGGAGGCACAGATACGCAGTATTTT.

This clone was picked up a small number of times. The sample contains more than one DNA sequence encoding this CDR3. The CDR3 DNA sequence: TGTGCCAGTAGCATCGGGACAGGGATCGACGAGCAGTACTTC. Its translation: CASSIGTGIDEQYF. The rearrangement links TRBV19 to TRBJ2-7; 9 nucleotides align to TRBD1. Germline CDR1 LNHDA, CDR2 SQIVND (reference sequence). Trimming took 6 bases from V and 5 from J; bases not matched to a gene: 8. The CDR3 runs to 14 residues.

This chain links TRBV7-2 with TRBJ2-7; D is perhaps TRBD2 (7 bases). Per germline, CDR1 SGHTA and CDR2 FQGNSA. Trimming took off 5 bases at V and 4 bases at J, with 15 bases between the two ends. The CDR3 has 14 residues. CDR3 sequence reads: CASSPGGLAYEQYF. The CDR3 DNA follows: TGTGCCAGCAGCCCCGGGGGGCTCGCGTACGAGCAGTACTTC.

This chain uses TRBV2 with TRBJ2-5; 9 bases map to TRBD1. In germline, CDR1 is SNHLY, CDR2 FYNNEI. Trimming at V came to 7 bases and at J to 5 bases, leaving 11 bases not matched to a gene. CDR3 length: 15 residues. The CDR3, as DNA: TGTGCCAGCAATAAGGACAGGGGTCCCACGGAGACCCAGTACTTC. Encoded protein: CASNKDRGPTETQYF.

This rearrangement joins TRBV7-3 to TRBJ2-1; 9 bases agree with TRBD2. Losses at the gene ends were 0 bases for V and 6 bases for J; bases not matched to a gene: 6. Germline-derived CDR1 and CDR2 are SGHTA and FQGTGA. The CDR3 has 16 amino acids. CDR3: CASSLTLTSGRNEQFF. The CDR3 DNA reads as TGTGCCAGCAGCTTAACGTTAACTAGCGGGCGCAATGAGCAGTTCTTC.

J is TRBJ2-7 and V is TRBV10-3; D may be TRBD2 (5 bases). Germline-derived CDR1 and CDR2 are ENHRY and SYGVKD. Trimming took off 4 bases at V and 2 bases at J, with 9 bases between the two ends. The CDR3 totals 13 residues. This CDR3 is CAISATGTYEQYF. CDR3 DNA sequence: TGTGCCATCAGTGCGACGGGGACCTACGAGCAGTACTTC.

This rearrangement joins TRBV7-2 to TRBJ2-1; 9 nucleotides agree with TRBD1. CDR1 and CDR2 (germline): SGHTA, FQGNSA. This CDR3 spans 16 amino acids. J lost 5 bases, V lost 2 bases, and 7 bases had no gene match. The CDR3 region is CASSLIPRTGDNEQFF. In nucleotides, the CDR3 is TGTGCCAGCAGCTTAATCCCCCGGACAGGGGACAATGAGCAGTTCTTC.

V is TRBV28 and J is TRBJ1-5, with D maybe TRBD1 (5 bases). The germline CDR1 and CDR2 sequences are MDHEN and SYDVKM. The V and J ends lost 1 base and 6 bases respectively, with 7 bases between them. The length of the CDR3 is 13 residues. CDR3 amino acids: CASSLYQGQPQHF. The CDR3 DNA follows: TGTGCCAGCAGTTTATATCAGGGTCAGCCCCAGCATTTT. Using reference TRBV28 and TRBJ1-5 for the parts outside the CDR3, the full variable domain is DVKVTQSSRYLVKRTGEKVFLECVQDMDHENMFWYRQDPGLGLRLIYFSYDVKMKEKGDIPEGYSVSREKKERFSLILESASTNQTSMYLCASSLYQGQPQHFGDGTRLSIL.

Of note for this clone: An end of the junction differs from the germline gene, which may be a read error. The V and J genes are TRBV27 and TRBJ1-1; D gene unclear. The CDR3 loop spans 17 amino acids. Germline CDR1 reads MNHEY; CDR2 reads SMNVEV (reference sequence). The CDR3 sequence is CARSPIGGGVSNTEAFF. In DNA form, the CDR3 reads TGTGCCCGCAGTCCCATTGGAGGCGGGGTATCGAACACTGAAGCTTTCTTT.

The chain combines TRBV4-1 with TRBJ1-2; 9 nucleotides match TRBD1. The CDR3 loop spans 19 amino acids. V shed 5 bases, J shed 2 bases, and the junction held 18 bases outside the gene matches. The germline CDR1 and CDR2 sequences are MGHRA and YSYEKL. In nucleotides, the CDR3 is TGCGCCAGCAGCACGACGGCGACAGGGGGTGACCCTGGGAACTATGGCTACACCTTC. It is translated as CASSTTATGGDPGNYGYTF.

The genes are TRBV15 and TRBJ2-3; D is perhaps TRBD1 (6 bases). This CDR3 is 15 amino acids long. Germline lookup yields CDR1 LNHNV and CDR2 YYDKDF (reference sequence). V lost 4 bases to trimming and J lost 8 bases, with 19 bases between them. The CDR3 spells CATSNVEWGQGTQYF. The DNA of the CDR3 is TGTGCCACCAGCAACGTCGAGTGGGGGCAGGGTACGCAGTATTTT.

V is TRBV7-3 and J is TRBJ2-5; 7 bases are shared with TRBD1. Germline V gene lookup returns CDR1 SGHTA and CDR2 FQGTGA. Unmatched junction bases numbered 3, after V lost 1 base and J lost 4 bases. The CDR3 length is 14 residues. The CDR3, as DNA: TGTGCCAGCAGCTTAAATCCAGGGGGAGAGACCCAGTACTTC. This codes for CASSLNPGGETQYF.

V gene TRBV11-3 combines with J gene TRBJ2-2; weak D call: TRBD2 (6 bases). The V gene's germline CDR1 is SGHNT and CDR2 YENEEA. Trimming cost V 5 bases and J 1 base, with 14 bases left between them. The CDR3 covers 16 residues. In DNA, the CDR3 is TGTGCCAGCAGCCTTGAGGTAGCGGAGAACACCGGGGAGCTGTTTTTT. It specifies CASSLEVAENTGELFF.

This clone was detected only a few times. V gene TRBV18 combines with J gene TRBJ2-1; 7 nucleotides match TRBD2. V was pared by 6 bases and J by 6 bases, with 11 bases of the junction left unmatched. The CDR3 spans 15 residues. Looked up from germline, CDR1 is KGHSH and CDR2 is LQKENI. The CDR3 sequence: CASSRINRGGNEQFF. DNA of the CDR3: TGTGCCAGCTCCCGGATCAATCGCGGGGGCAATGAGCAGTTCTTC.

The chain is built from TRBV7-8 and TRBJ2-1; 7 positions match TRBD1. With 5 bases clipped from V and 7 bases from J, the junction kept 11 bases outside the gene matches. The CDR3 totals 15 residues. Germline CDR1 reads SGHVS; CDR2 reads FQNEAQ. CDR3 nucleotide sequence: TGTGCCAGCAGCCCCGCAGGGGGTAGTGGAAATGAGCAGTTCTTC. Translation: CASSPAGGSGNEQFF.

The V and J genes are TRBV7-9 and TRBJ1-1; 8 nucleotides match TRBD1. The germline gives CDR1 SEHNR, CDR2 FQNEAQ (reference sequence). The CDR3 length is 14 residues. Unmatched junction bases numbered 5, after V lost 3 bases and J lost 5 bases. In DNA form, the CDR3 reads TGTGCCAGCAGCTTGGCAACAGGGGGGACTGAAGCTTTCTTT. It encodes CASSLATGGTEAFF.

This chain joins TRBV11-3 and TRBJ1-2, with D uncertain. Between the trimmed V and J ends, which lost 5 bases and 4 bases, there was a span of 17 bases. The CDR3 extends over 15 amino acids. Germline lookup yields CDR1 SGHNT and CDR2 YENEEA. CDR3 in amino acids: CASSQESRMGYGYTF. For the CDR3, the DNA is TGTGCCAGCAGCCAGGAAAGTAGGATGGGCTATGGCTACACCTTC.